This TCR beta chain is from a study of shared clonotypes between healthy human individuals. Study as a whole: Three CD4 naive, three CD4 memory, two CD8 naive and one CD8 memory plate were used per donor. Study-level findings and limits: Having only a few donors restricted how much genetic and exposure-history diversity was captured.

This clone showed up just a few times. Its matching antigen is unknown. Adult donors, all healthy and HIV-negative, had no recent acute infections or vaccinations. Germline loops: CDR1 MDHEN, CDR2 SYDVKM. There are 15 residues in the CDR3. The V gene lost 5 bases and the J gene lost 1 base, with 11 bases spanning the gap. Per the original methods: Junction-only sequences produced by ImmunoSEQ had no quality scores, so filtering differed. Profiled with immunoSEQ multiplex PCR; TCRdb holds only in-frame clones, not every one. V and J calls and clone size follow that table, whereas D and trimming were derived from the DNA. The sample consists of over a million clones, 75% to 85% of them appearing once.

V and J are TRBV28 and TRBJ2-2; no firm D call. The specimen was memory CD4+ T cells from PBMCs. Sample subset: CD45RA-negative fraction. The TCR originated in a man aged 18 to 30 in good health. Some clones in this sample may be carry-over from other donors' samples. Here the CDR3 DNA reads TGTGCCAGCAGTAGGAGACTTCAGAACACCGGGGAGCTGTTTTTT. Encoded protein: CASSRRLQNTGELFF. The full variable domain, with the rest looked up from reference TRBV28 and TRBJ2-2, is DVKVTQSSRYLVKRTGEKVFLECVQDMDHENMFWYRQDPGLGLRLIYFSYDVKMKEKGDIPEGYSVSREKKERFSLILESASTNQTSMYLCASSRRLQNTGELFFGEGSRLTVL.